Shown below are 22 T cell receptor beta chains from a single sample sequenced in a study of CD8+CD57+ T cells in acquired aplastic anemia. Both TCR beta VDJ combination and CDR3 sequence profiling were carried out. Genomic DNA was the template for this profiling. From the reads, TCRdb called clonotypes with MiXCR, one entry per CDR3 protein. The sample contains about 150,000 distinct CDR3 sequences, about 48% of which appear only once. All patients picked for sequencing had shown, by flow cytometry, an expansion of CD8+CD57+ cells. Sequenced sample: sorted CD4+, CD8+, or CD8+CD57+ T cells (not recorded which) from PBMCs. The receptor source for this set is a human donor with aplastic anemia.

V usage is TRBV15 and J usage is TRBJ2-2; no clear D. Trimming pared 1 base from V and 5 bases from J, leaving 11 bases between. CDR1 is LNHNV, CDR2 YYDKDF, per germline (reference sequence). The CDR3 spans 15 residues. CDR3 amino acids: CATSRVGSRTGELFF. The CDR3 coding sequence is TGTGCCACCAGCAGAGTGGGGTCAAGAACCGGGGAGCTGTTTTTT.

This clonotype showed up just a few times. CDR3 in amino acids: CASSLGYSGTASPDNEQFF. DNA of the CDR3: TGTGCCAGCAGCTTAGGGTATTCGGGTACAGCATCTCCGGACAATGAGCAGTTCTTC. V gene TRBV11-1 combines with J gene TRBJ2-1; no reliable D call. The CDR3 runs to 19 residues. The V and J ends lost 1 base and 5 bases respectively, with 24 bases between them. In germline, CDR1 is SGHAT, CDR2 FQDESV (reference sequence). Based on the CDR3 plus reference TRBV11-1 and TRBJ2-1, the full variable domain is EAEVAQSPRYKITEKSQAVAFWCDPISGHATLYWYRQILGQGPELLVQFQDESVVDDSQLPKDRFSAERLKGVDSTLKIQPAELGDSAMYLCASSLGYSGTASPDNEQFFGPGTRLTVL.

The J gene is TRBJ1-1, the V gene TRBV10-3, with D uncertain. V was clipped by 4 bases and J by 1 base, with 7 bases between them. The CDR3 runs to 13 residues. Germline CDR1 ENHRY, CDR2 SYGVKD. The DNA for the CDR3 is TGTGCCATCAGTGGATCGGAGAACACTGAAGCTTTCTTT. Protein: CAISGSENTEAFF.

The V call is TRBV19, the J call TRBJ2-2; tentative D call: TRBD1 (6 bases). V dropped 1 base and J dropped 5 bases, with 11 bases sitting between them. CDR1 is LNHDA, CDR2 SQIVND, per germline (reference sequence). The CDR3 loop spans 15 amino acids. The CDR3: CASSIVGGGTGELFF. The DNA for the CDR3 is TGTGCCAGTAGTATAGTTGGGGGCGGTACCGGGGAGCTGTTTTTT.

V is TRBV11-1 and J is TRBJ1-5, with D possibly being TRBD1 (5 bases). The germline CDR1 and CDR2 sequences are SGHAT and FQDESV (reference sequence). The V gene lost 3 bases and the J gene lost 2 bases, with 17 bases spanning the gap. The CDR3 extends over 17 amino acids. CDR3 in amino acids: CASSFFGGVGGNQPQHF. The CDR3, as DNA: TGTGCCAGCAGCTTCTTCGGGGGGGTGGGCGGCAATCAGCCCCAGCATTTT.

This clonotype was detected many times. The rearrangement links TRBV7-9 to TRBJ1-1; D is undetermined. The CDR3 is 12 residues long. Per germline, CDR1 SEHNR and CDR2 FQNEAQ (reference sequence). V was clipped by 3 bases and J by 8 bases, with 10 bases between them. The chain's CDR3 is CASSFGREEAFF. The DNA of the CDR3 is TGTGCCAGCAGCTTTGGACGGGAAGAAGCTTTCTTT.

The chain is built from TRBV10-2 and TRBJ2-5, with TRBD2 matching over 11 bases. The CDR3 contains 16 residues. Germline CDR1 WSHSY, CDR2 SAAADI. The J segment lost 0 bases and the V segment lost 3 bases, leaving 3 bases of the junction unmatched. The CDR3 loop reads CASSDGTSGYQETQYF. As DNA, the CDR3 is TGCGCCAGCAGTGATGGGACTAGCGGTTACCAAGAGACCCAGTACTTC.

This clonotype was seen a handful of times. This rearrangement joins TRBV7-8 to TRBJ2-2; D ambiguous. CDR1 and CDR2 (germline): SGHVS, FQNEAQ. Trimming stripped 5 bases from V and 6 bases from J, with 4 bases between. The CDR3 spans 11 residues. CDR3 bases: TGTGCCAGCAGCCCCTCCGGGGAGCTGTTTTTT. It is translated as CASSPSGELFF.

V gene TRBV12-3 or TRBV12-4 combines with J gene TRBJ1-6, with TRBD1 as a possible D gene (5 bases). With 5 bases removed from V and 6 bases from J, the gap between germline ends came to 17 bases. The CDR3 covers 16 residues. In DNA, the CDR3 is TGTGCCAGCAGTGAAACGGGGCAGGCGGGTAATTCACCCCTCCACTTT. Translated, it gives CASSETGQAGNSPLHF.

This clonotype was seen repeatedly, ten times or more. The V and J genes are TRBV5-6 and TRBJ1-5; the D is unclear. The V end was cut by 0 bases, the J end by 3 bases, with 4 bases between. Germline CDR1 reads SGHDT; CDR2 reads YYEEEE. This CDR3 region has 13 residues. CDR3 nucleotide sequence: TGTGCCAGCAGCTTGGCGGCCAATCAGCCCCAGCATTTT. Its protein is CASSLAANQPQHF.

The rearrangement joins TRBV20-1 to TRBJ1-1; unclear D gene. With 0 bases removed from V and 6 bases from J, the gap between germline ends came to 8 bases. This CDR3 contains 12 residues. The germline V gene encodes CDR1 DFQATT and CDR2 SNEGSKA (reference sequence). CDR3: CSARERVAEAFF. DNA of the CDR3: TGCAGTGCTAGAGAGCGGGTTGCTGAAGCTTTCTTT.

The sample holds many counts of this clonotype. The V gene is TRBV15, the J gene TRBJ1-6; no firm D call. Trimming removed 7 bases at V and 0 bases at J, with 4 bases between. The CDR3 is 13 residues long. In germline, CDR1 is LNHNV, CDR2 YYDKDF (reference sequence). CDR3 in DNA: TGTGCCACCACCATCTCCTATAATTCACCCCTCCACTTT. It translates to CATTISYNSPLHF.

The sample holds a few counts of this clonotype. A clone one base away is much larger, so this may be a read error. This CDR3 reads CASSQRQGEAYERYF. The DNA of the CDR3 is TGCGCCAGCAGCCAACGCCAGGGAGAGGCCTACGAGCGGTACTTC. The J gene is TRBJ2-7, the V gene TRBV4-1; possibly TRBD1 or TRBD2 for D (5 bases each). The CDR3 extends over 15 amino acids. Germline V lookup: CDR1 MGHRA, CDR2 YSYEKL.

Only a few counts were recorded for this clonotype. The genes are TRBV20-1 and TRBJ1-6, with D possibly being TRBD1 (6 bases). CDR3 length: 15 residues. The V end lost 6 bases, the J end lost 6 bases, and 18 bases lay between the germline ends. CDR1 is DFQATT and CDR2 is SNEGSKA in the germline V gene (reference sequence). The CDR3 here is CSAPEWGHPNSPLHF. CDR3 nucleotide sequence: TGCAGTGCCCCGGAGTGGGGGCACCCTAATTCACCCCTCCACTTT.

The chain joins TRBV10-1 to TRBJ2-3, with a possible D match to TRBD1 (5 bases). This CDR3 contains 16 residues. Germline V gene data show CDR1 as WNHNN and CDR2 as SYGVQD (reference sequence). V shed 0 bases and J shed 2 bases, with 12 bases lying between them. DNA of the CDR3: TGCGCCAGCAGTGAGTCGCGGCAGGGAAACACAGATACGCAGTATTTT. It encodes CASSESRQGNTDTQYF.

To note about this clonotype: With a much larger clone just one base away, this may be a read error. The rearrangement links TRBV6-5 to TRBJ1-1; D remains ambiguous. The CDR3 length is 11 residues. Germline lookup yields CDR1 MNHEY and CDR2 SVGAGI. CDR3 bases: TGTGCCAGCAGTTACGGGAGGGAAGCTTCCTTT. Protein: CASSYGREASF.

This clonotype has at least ten counts. The V and J genes are TRBV7-8 and TRBJ2-3, with TRBD1 matching 8 bases. CDR3 length: 16 amino acids. With 3 bases clipped from V and 4 bases from J, the junction kept 9 bases outside the gene matches. From germline, CDR1 is SGHVS and CDR2 FQNEAQ. The CDR3 loop is CASSLLRTGQADTQYF. In nucleotides, the CDR3 is TGTGCCAGCAGCTTGCTCCGGACAGGGCAGGCAGATACGCAGTATTTT. Complete variable domain (other parts from reference TRBV7-8 and TRBJ2-3): GAGVSQSPRYKVAKRGQDVALRCDPISGHVSLFWYQQALGQGPEFLTYFQNEAQLDKSGLPSDRFFAERPEGSVSTLKIQRTQQEDSAVYLCASSLLRTGQADTQYFGPGTRLTVL.

This rearrangement joins TRBV12-5 to TRBJ2-1; D is perhaps TRBD2 (5 bases). The CDR3 contains 13 residues. Germline V gives CDR1 LGHNT, CDR2 FRNRAP. The V gene lost 10 bases and the J gene lost 12 bases, with 22 bases spanning the gap. Written as DNA, the CDR3 is TGTGCTACCGCTCCCCCCTTACTTGAGGGGCAGTTCTTC. It translates to CATAPPLLEGQFF.

A remark on this clonotype: A much larger clone sits a single nucleotide away, making a read error possible. The CDR3 nucleotides are TGCAGTGCTAGAGATAGGACAGTGCCTAACTATGGCTACACCTTC. Its translation is CSARDRTVPNYGYTF. The V and J genes are TRBV20-1 and TRBJ1-2, with a weak D call TRBD1 (6 bases). Germline V gene data show CDR1 as DFQATT and CDR2 as SNEGSKA (reference sequence). The V end was cut by 0 bases, the J end by 0 bases, with 11 bases between. CDR3 size: 15 residues.

The CDR3 here is CASSASSGSYNEQFF. CDR3 nucleotide sequence: TGTGCCAGCAGTGCTAGTAGCGGTAGCTACAATGAGCAGTTCTTC. The chain recombines TRBV2 with TRBJ2-1; tentatively, D is TRBD2 (6 bases). V was cut by 4 bases and J by 3 bases, with 13 bases left in between. The germline V gene has CDR1 SNHLY and CDR2 FYNNEI. The CDR3 consists of 15 residues.

The genes are TRBV6-1 and TRBJ2-7; no firm D call. The CDR3 has 12 amino acids. From germline, CDR1 is MNHNS and CDR2 SASEGT. Trimming pared 5 bases from V and 7 bases from J, leaving 12 bases between. The CDR3 loop reads CASSRSSWEQYF. CDR3 DNA: TGTGCCAGCAGTAGATCTTCGTGGGAGCAGTACTTC.

The J gene is TRBJ2-5, the V gene TRBV5-6, with 10 nucleotides matching TRBD2. The CDR3 is made up of 19 amino acids. Per germline, CDR1 SGHDT and CDR2 YYEEEE. Trimming cost V 1 base and J 7 bases; bases outside gene matches: 19. In nucleotides, the CDR3 is TGTGCCAGCAGCTTGATTCCGGGTAGCGGGGGGCCCGATGTGGGGACCCAGTACTTC. Its protein product is CASSLIPGSGGPDVGTQYF.